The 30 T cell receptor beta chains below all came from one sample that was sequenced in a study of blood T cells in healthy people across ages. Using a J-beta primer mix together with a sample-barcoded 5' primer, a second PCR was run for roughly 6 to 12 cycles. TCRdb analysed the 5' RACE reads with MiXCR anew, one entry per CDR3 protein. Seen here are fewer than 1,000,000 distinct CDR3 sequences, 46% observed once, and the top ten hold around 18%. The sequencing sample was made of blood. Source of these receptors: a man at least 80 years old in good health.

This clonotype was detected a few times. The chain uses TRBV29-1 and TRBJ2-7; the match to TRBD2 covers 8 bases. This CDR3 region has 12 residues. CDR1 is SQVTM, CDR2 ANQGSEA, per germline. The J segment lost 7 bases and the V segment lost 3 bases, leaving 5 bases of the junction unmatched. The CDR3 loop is CSVDRGGNEQYF. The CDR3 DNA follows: TGCAGCGTTGATCGGGGGGGCAATGAGCAGTACTTC.

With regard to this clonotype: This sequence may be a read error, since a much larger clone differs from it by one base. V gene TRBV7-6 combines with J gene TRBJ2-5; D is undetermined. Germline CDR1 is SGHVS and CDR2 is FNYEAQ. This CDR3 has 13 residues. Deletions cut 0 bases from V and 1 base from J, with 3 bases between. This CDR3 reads CASSLAPQETQYF. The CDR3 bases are TGTGCCAGCAGCTTAGCCCCCCAAGAGACCCAGTACTTC.

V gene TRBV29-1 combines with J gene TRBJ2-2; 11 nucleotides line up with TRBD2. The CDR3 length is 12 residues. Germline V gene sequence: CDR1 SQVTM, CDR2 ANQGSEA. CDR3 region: CSGTSGTGELFF. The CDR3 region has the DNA TGCAGTGGGACTAGCGGCACCGGGGAGCTGTTTTTT.

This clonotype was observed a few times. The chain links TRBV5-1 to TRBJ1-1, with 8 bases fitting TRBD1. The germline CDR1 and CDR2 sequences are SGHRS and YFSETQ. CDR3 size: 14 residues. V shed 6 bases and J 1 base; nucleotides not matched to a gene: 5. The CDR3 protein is CASTPGQANTEAFF. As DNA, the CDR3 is TGCGCCAGCACCCCGGGACAGGCGAACACTGAAGCTTTCTTT.

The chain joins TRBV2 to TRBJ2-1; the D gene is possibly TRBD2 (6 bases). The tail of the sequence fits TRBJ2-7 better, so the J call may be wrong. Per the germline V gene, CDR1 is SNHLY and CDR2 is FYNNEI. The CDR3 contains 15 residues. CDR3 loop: CASREGRSSYNEQYF. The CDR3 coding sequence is TGTGCCAGCAGGGAGGGACGGAGCTCCTACAATGAGCAGTACTTC.

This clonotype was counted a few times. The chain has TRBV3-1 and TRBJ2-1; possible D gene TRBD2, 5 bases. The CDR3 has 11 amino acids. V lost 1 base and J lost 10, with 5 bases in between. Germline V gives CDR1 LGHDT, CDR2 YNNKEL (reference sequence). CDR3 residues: CASSQGEEQFF. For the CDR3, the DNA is TGTGCCAGCAGCCAAGGGGAGGAGCAGTTCTTC.

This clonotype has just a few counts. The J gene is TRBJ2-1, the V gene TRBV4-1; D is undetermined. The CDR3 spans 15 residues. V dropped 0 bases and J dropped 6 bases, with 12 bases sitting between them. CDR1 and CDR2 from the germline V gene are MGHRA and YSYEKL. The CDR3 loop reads CASSQDWLEANEQFF. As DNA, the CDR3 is TGCGCCAGCAGCCAAGATTGGCTAGAGGCCAATGAGCAGTTCTTC.

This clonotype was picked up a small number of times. The DNA of the CDR3 is TGTGCCAGCAGTCTCCCCGTGGCGGGAGTGGCAGATACGCAGTATTTT. Translating gives CASSLPVAGVADTQYF. This sequence joins TRBV6-2 or TRBV6-3 and TRBJ2-3; the match to TRBD2 covers 7 bases. Losses at the gene ends were 5 bases for V and 4 bases for J; bases not matched to a gene: 12. Germline assignment: CDR1 MNHEY and CDR2 SVGEGT. This CDR3 has 16 residues.

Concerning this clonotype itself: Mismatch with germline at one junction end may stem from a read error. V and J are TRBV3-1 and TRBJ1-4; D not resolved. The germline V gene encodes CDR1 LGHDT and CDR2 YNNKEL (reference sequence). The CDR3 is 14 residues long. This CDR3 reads CASSQVKENEELFF. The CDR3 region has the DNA TGTGCCAGCAGCCAAGTGAAGGAGAATGAAGAACTGTTTTTT.

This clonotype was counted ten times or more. Here the CDR3 DNA reads TGTGCCAGCAGCTCCAGGGGCTACAGCACAGATACGCAGTATTTT. Amino acids: CASSSRGYSTDTQYF. The chain uses TRBV7-2 and TRBJ2-3, with D perhaps matching TRBD1 (6 bases). Trimming left V 4 bases short and J 0 bases short, with 11 bases between. The length of the CDR3 is 15 residues. Germline CDR1 is SGHTA and CDR2 is FQGNSA.

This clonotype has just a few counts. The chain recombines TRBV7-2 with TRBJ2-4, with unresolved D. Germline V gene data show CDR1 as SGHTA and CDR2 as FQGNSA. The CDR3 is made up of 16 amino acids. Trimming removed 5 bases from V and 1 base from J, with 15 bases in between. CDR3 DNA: TGTGCCAGCAGCCCGCCTCCGGTCGGGGCCAAAAACATTCAGTACTTC. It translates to CASSPPPVGAKNIQYF.

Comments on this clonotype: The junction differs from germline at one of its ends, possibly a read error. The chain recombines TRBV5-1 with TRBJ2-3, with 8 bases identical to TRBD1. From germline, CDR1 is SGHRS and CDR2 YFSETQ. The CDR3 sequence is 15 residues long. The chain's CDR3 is CASNLGSRGQDTRYF. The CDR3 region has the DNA TGCGCCAGCAACTTGGGTAGCAGGGGGCAAGATACGCGGTATTTT. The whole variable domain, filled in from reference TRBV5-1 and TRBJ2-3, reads KAGVTQTPRYLIKTRGQQVTLSCSPISGHRSVSWYQQTPGQGLQFLFEYFSETQRNKGNFPGRFSGRQFSNSRSEMNVSTLELGDSALYLCASNLGSRGQDTRYFGPGTRLTVL.

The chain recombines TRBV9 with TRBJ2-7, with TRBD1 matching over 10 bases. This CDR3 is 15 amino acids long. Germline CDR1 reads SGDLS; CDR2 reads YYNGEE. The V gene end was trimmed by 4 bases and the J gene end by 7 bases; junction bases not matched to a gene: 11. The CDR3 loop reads CASSTGQGTTDEQYF. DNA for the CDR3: TGTGCCAGCAGCACGGGACAGGGGACTACCGATGAGCAGTACTTC.

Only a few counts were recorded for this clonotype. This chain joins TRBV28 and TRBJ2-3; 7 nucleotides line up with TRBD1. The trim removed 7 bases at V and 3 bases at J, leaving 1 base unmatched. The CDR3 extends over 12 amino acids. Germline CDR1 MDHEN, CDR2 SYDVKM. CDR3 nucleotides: TGTGCCAGCAAGACAGGGACAGATACGCAGTATTTT. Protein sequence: CASKTGTDTQYF.

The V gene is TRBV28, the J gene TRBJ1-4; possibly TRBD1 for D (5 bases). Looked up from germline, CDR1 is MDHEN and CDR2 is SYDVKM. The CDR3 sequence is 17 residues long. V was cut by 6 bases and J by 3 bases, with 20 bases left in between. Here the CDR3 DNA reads TGTGCCAGCAGGGGACGGGACCGCCGGAAGTCTAATGAAAAACTGTTTTTT. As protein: CASRGRDRRKSNEKLFF.

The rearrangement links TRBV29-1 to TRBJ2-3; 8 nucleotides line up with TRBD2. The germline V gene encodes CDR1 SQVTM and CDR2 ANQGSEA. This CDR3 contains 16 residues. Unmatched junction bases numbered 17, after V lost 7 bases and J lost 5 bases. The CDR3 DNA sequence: TGCAGCGCCATCGGGTCGGGAGGGCCCTCAGGAGATACGCAGTATTTT. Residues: CSAIGSGGPSGDTQYF.

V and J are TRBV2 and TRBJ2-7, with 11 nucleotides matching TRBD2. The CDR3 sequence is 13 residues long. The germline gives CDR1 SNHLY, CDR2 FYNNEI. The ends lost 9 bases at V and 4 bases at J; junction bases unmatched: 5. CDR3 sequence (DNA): TGTGCCAGTAGCGGGGGGGCCGGGTACGAGCAGTACTTC. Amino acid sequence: CASSGGAGYEQYF.

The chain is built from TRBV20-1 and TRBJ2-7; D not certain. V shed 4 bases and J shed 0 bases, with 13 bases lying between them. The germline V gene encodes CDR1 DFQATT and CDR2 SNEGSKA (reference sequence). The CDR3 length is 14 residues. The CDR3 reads CSAKPGLSSYEQYF. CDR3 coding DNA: TGCAGTGCTAAGCCGGGCCTCAGCTCCTACGAGCAGTACTTC.

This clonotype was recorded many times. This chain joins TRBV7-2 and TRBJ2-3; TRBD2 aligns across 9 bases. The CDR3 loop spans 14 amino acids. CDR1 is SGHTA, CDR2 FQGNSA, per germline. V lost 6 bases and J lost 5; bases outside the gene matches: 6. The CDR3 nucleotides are TGTGCCAGCAGTCTTAGCGGGAGAGGAGATACGCAGTATTTT. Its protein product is CASSLSGRGDTQYF. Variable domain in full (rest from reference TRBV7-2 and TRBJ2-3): GAGVSQSPSNKVTEKGKDVELRCDPISGHTALYWYRQSLGQGLEFLIYFQGNSAPDKSGLPSDRFSAERTGGSVSTLTIQRTQQEDSAVYLCASSLSGRGDTQYFGPGTRLTVL.

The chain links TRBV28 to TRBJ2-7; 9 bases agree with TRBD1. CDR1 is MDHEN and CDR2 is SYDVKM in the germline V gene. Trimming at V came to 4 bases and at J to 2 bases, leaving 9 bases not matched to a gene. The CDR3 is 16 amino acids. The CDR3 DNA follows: TGTGCCAGCAGTTCCCCGACCGGGACAGGGCCCTACGAGCAGTACTTC. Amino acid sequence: CASSSPTGTGPYEQYF.

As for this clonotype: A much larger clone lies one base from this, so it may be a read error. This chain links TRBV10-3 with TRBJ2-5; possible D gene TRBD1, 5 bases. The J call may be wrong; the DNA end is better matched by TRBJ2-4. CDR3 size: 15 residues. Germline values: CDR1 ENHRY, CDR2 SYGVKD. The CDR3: CAIGESIGVENIQYF. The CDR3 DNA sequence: TGTGCCATCGGTGAGTCAATAGGGGTAGAAAACATTCAGTACTTC.

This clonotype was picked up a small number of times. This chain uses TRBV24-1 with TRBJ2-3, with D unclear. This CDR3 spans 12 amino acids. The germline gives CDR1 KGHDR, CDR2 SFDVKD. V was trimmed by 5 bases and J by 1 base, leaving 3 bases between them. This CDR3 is CATSARTDTQYF. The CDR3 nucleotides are TGTGCCACCAGTGCCCGCACAGATACGCAGTATTTT.

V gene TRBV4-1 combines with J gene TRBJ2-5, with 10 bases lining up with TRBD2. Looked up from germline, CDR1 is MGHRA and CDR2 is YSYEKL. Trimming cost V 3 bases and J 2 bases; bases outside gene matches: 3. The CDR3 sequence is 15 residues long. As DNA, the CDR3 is TGCGCCAGCAGCCACATACTAGCGGGACAAGAGACCCAGTACTTC. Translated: CASSHILAGQETQYF.

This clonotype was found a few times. Written as DNA, the CDR3 is TGTGCCAGCAGCTTAGGTTCAGTAGTCAATCAGCCCCAGCATTTT. Its protein product is CASSLGSVVNQPQHF. The chain recombines TRBV7-9 with TRBJ1-5, with D unclear. The germline V gene encodes CDR1 SEHNR and CDR2 FQNEAQ (reference sequence). V was pared by 1 base and J by 3 bases, with 10 bases between. This CDR3 region has 15 residues.

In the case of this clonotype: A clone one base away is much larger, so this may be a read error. The CDR3 DNA is TGCAGCGTTGAAGATAACCCGGGGAGCGAGCAGTTCTTC. It encodes CSVEDNPGSEQFF. The chain joins TRBV29-1 to TRBJ2-1, with a tentative D call TRBD2 (5 bases). The CDR3 has 13 residues. The germline CDR1 and CDR2 sequences are SQVTM and ANQGSEA. Between the trimmed V and J ends, which lost 0 bases and 10 bases, there was a span of 13 bases.

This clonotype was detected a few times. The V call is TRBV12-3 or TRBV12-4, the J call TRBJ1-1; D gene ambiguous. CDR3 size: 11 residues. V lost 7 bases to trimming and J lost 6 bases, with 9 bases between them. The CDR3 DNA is TGTGCCAGCAAAATAGGCTCTGAAGCTTTCTTT. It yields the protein CASKIGSEAFF.

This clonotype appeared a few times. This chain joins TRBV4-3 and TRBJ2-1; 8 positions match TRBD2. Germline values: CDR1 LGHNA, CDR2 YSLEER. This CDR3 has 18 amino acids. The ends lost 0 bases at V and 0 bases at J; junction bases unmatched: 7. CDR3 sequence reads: CASSQEGFSGSSYNEQFF. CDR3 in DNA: TGCGCCAGCAGCCAAGAGGGGTTCAGCGGGAGCTCCTACAATGAGCAGTTCTTC.

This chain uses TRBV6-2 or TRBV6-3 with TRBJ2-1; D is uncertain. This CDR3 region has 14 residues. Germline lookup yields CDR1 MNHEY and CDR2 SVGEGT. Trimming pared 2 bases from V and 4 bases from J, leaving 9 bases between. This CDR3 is CASSYPPLYNEQFF. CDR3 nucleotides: TGTGCCAGCAGTTACCCTCCCCTTTACAATGAGCAGTTCTTC.

CDR3 sequence: CASSLVIGQEVYGYTF. In DNA, the CDR3 is TGTGCCAGCAGCTTAGTGATCGGACAGGAGGTCTATGGCTACACCTTC. The V and J genes are TRBV7-9 and TRBJ1-2, with TRBD1 matching over 7 bases. The CDR3 sequence is 16 residues long. J was trimmed by 4 bases and V by 1 base; bases with no gene match: 9. CDR1 SEHNR and CDR2 FQNEAQ come from the germline V gene (reference sequence).

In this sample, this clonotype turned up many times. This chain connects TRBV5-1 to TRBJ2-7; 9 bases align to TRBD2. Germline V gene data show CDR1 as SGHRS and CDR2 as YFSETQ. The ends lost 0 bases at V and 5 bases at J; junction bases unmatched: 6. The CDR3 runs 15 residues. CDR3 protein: CASSLEASGNHEQYF. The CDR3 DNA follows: TGCGCCAGCAGCTTGGAGGCTAGCGGGAACCACGAGCAGTACTTC.